The 15 T cell receptor beta chains presented below share a single source sample, sequenced in a study of brain T cells in children with intractable seizures. This table comes from immunoSEQ multiplex PCR, and its TCRdb copy is limited to in-frame clones, with some not included. The sample has about 64,000 clones, about 96% seen once; the top ten hold 0.38%. The source material was peripheral blood, sampled at surgery. Receptors were obtained from a boy younger than two with focal cortical dysplasia and intractable seizures.

The chain is built from TRBV2 and TRBJ2-1; unclear D gene. CDR1 is SNHLY, CDR2 FYNNEI, per germline. V lost 7 bases, J lost 8 bases, and 15 bases lay in between. This CDR3 region has 13 residues. The CDR3 DNA reads as TGTGCCAGCAAATTCCGGGTCTTGTATGAGCAGTTCTTC. It specifies CASKFRVLYEQFF.

This chain joins TRBV18 and TRBJ2-1; unclear D gene. Trimming took off 0 bases at V and 12 bases at J, with 9 bases between the two ends. The CDR3 sequence is 12 residues long. Per the germline V gene, CDR1 is KGHSH and CDR2 is LQKENI. The CDR3 loop reads CASSPPYQRQFF. CDR3 nucleotides: TGTGCCAGCTCACCACCCTACCAGCGGCAGTTCTTC.

The genes are TRBV9 and TRBJ2-3; tentatively, D is TRBD1 (5 bases). CDR1 and CDR2 from the germline V gene are SGDLS and YYNGEE. CDR3 length equals 16 residues. V lost 3 bases and J lost 0, with 14 bases in between. CDR3 amino acids: CASSALGQVSTDTQYF. The CDR3 DNA reads TGTGCCAGCAGCGCCCTGGGGCAGGTTAGCACAGATACGCAGTATTTT. Variable domain in full (rest from reference TRBV9 and TRBJ2-3): DSGVTQTPKHLITATGQRVTLRCSPRSGDLSVYWYQQSLDQGLQFLIQYYNGEERAKGNILERFSAQQFPDLHSELNLSSLELGDSALYFCASSALGQVSTDTQYFGPGTRLTVL.

The chain couples TRBV6-6 to TRBJ2-2; 8 nucleotides agree with TRBD2. Looked up from germline, CDR1 is MNHNY and CDR2 is SVGAGI (reference sequence). The CDR3 is 15 residues long. V gave up 3 bases and J gave up 6 bases; unmatched junction bases: 6. CDR3 region: CASSYSGEEAGELFF. The CDR3 DNA sequence: TGTGCCAGCAGTTATAGCGGGGAGGAGGCCGGGGAGCTGTTTTTT.

This chain connects TRBV27 to TRBJ2-1; perhaps D is TRBD1 or TRBD2 (5 bases each). Germline CDR1 reads MNHEY; CDR2 reads SMNVEV (reference sequence). The CDR3 has 18 amino acids. V was pared by 0 bases and J by 4 bases, with 19 bases between. CDR3: CASSLSGRLHSGYNEQFF. In DNA, the CDR3 is TGTGCCAGCAGTTTATCGGGACGACTACATTCGGGGTACAATGAGCAGTTCTTC.

J is TRBJ2-1 and V is TRBV27, with 9 nucleotides matching TRBD2. The trim removed 5 bases at V and 5 bases at J, leaving 10 bases unmatched. The CDR3 length is 16 residues. CDR1 is MNHEY and CDR2 is SMNVEV in the germline V gene (reference sequence). The CDR3 bases are TGTGCCAGCAGTCCTCGGAACGGACTAGCGAACAATGAGCAGTTCTTC. It specifies CASSPRNGLANNEQFF.

The CDR3 loop reads CASSEIVTGDQPQHF. DNA for the CDR3: TGTGCCAGCAGTGAAATAGTAACGGGGGACCAGCCCCAGCATTTT. This sequence joins TRBV2 and TRBJ1-5, with a tentative D call TRBD1 (5 bases). Germline V lookup: CDR1 SNHLY, CDR2 FYNNEI. CDR3 length equals 15 residues. The V and J ends lost 2 bases and 7 bases respectively, with 15 bases between them.

This chain links TRBV7-8 with TRBJ1-5, with D maybe TRBD1 (6 bases). Germline V CDR1 and CDR2: SGHVS, FQNEAQ. The germline V and J ends were trimmed by 3 bases and 4 bases, with 10 bases remaining between them. The CDR3 runs to 14 residues. CDR3 nucleotides: TGTGCCAGCAGCTTTATACAGGGTAATCAGCCCCAGCATTTT. Residues: CASSFIQGNQPQHF.

This chain joins TRBV29-1 and TRBJ2-1; 7 bases match TRBD1. The junction had 16 bases not matched to a gene; V was cut back by 6 bases and J by 5 bases. CDR1 and CDR2 from the germline V gene are SQVTM and ANQGSEA. This CDR3 is built from 16 residues. The CDR3 DNA reads as TGCAGCGTGAAAGGGGGCCCTACTACTAAGGACAATGAGCAGTTCTTC. Protein product: CSVKGGPTTKDNEQFF.

The chain has TRBV19 and TRBJ2-5, with D tentatively TRBD1 (6 bases). Trimming removed 3 bases at V and 2 bases at J, with 13 bases between. The CDR3 is made up of 15 amino acids. Germline lookup yields CDR1 LNHDA and CDR2 SQIVND (reference sequence). CDR3 region: CASSIPGHGQETQYF. CDR3 coding DNA: TGTGCCAGTAGTATCCCGGGACACGGGCAAGAGACCCAGTACTTC.

The V call is TRBV20-1, the J call TRBJ2-7; D is undetermined. The CDR3 is made up of 11 amino acids. Deletions cut 3 bases from V and 7 bases from J, with 10 bases between. From germline, CDR1 is DFQATT and CDR2 SNEGSKA (reference sequence). DNA of the CDR3: TGCAGTGCTAGGTGGTTGGGTGAGCAGTACTTC. Amino acid sequence: CSARWLGEQYF.

The chain has TRBV4-1 and TRBJ2-7, with 9 positions matching TRBD1. Germline CDR1 MGHRA, CDR2 YSYEKL. The CDR3 extends over 17 amino acids. Trimming removed 1 base from V and 4 bases from J; junction bases left unmatched: 11. For the CDR3, the DNA is TGCGCCAGCAGCCAAGGTGGATTCCCGGGACAGGGTTACGAGCAGTACTTC. Translation gives CASSQGGFPGQGYEQYF.

The chain uses TRBV7-2 and TRBJ2-7; TRBD2 matches at 9 bases. Trimming cost V 3 bases and J 2 bases; bases outside gene matches: 5. CDR1 SGHTA and CDR2 FQGNSA come from the germline V gene. CDR3 length: 15 residues. The CDR3 sequence: CASSLTSGRTYEQYF. The CDR3 bases are TGTGCCAGCAGCTTGACTAGCGGCCGAACCTACGAGCAGTACTTC.

The chain links TRBV7-6 to TRBJ2-1; TRBD2 agrees at 7 bases. The V and J ends lost 4 bases and 14 bases, in that order; junction bases with no gene match: 8. Germline V lookup: CDR1 SGHVS, CDR2 FNYEAQ. The CDR3 is made up of 12 amino acids. Written as DNA, the CDR3 is TGTGCCAGCAGCTCGGAGCGGGATCATGAGTTCTTC. It specifies CASSSERDHEFF.

The V gene is TRBV7-9, the J gene TRBJ1-2; a possible D gene is TRBD1 (5 bases). The CDR3 totals 15 residues. The V and J ends lost 1 base and 4 bases respectively, with 13 bases between them. Looked up from germline, CDR1 is SEHNR and CDR2 is FQNEAQ (reference sequence). CDR3 residues: CASSLVQGVPYGYTF. The CDR3 nucleotides read TGTGCCAGCAGCTTAGTTCAGGGAGTCCCCTATGGCTACACCTTC.